In its sample, the clone carrying this TCR beta chain was seen a few times. The antigen remains undetermined. This record belongs to a study of T cells in Graves' hyperthyroidism and ophthalmopathy. Study-wide results and limits: Most thyroid clonotypes expanded above 0.001 were also detected in blood.

Investigators excluded patients with uncontrolled infection, other autoimmune disease, pregnancy or lactation. RNA transcripts served as the template for amplifying TCR beta CDR3 regions. A first-round RT-PCR of the TCR CDR3 used the HTBI primer set. Each CDR3 protein is one row after TCRdb ran MiXCR on the multiplex PCR reads. The repertoire consists of some 510,000 distinct CDR3 sequences, with roughly 20% occurring once and the leading ten covering about 30%. This TCR derives from a man between 18 and 29 years old with Graves' hyperthyroidism. The sample was blood.

The CDR3 DNA follows: TGTGCCAGCGGACTTACTAGCGGGGGGGACTACGAGCAGTACTTC. Translated: CASGLTSGGDYEQYF. The V call is TRBV4-2, the J call TRBJ2-7, with TRBD2 matching 13 bases. Looked up from germline, CDR1 is LGHNA and CDR2 is YNFKEQ. The CDR3 extends over 15 amino acids. With V trimmed by 8 bases and J by 3 bases, 7 bases remained unmatched.